This T cell receptor beta chain was obtained from a study of Graves' ophthalmopathy and Graves' hyperthyroidism. Turning to the study itself: By definition, stable hyperthyroidism involved no ophthalmopathy within 18 months of follow-up.

Amplification of TCR beta CDR3 regions used RNA transcripts. The first-round RT-PCR employed HTBI primers together with the Qiagen OneStep RT-PCR kit. A multiplex PCR was then performed as the second round. Each CDR3 protein is one row after TCRdb ran MiXCR on the multiplex PCR reads. The sample holds about 550,000 distinct CDR3 sequences, 35% to 40% seen once. Of note for this clonotype: One junction end does not reproduce the germline sequence, and a read error may be involved.

The CDR3 loop spans 13 amino acids. CDR1 is SNHLY, CDR2 FYNNEI, per germline. This receptor was identified in an adult man with Graves' hyperthyroidism. The sample consisted of peripheral blood or thyroid tissue (not recorded which). This rearrangement joins TRBV2 to TRBJ1-5, with a possible D match to TRBD1 (6 bases). This CDR3 reads CASKGVPNQPQHF. The CDR3 DNA follows: TGTGCGAGCAAGGGGGTCCCGAATCAGCCCCAGCATTTT.